This T cell receptor (beta chain) originates from a study of T cells in Graves' hyperthyroidism and ophthalmopathy (dated by TCRdb to about 2019). Study-wide context: To identify TCR V-J signatures that set the groups apart, the researchers used a discovery cohort of about a hundred patients, made up of roughly 40 with Graves' ophthalmopathy and 55 to 65 with stable Graves' hyperthyroidism. Prospective prediction of ophthalmopathy was tested in an independent validation cohort consisting of some 20 hyperthyroidism patients and some 16 patients who later progressed to ophthalmopathy. The 100 or so discovery patients were randomly split 7:3 into training and test sets. Thyroid tissue and blood T-cell repertoires from about 6 Graves' hyperthyroidism patients were also compared in the study. Once sampling was done, hyperthyroidism patients were given methimazole at a starting dose of 30 mg daily, whereas ophthalmopathy patients were given high-dose intravenous methylprednisolone. The paper reports TCR Vbeta CDR3 sequencing of roughly 140 peripheral blood samples: under 45 ophthalmopathy, approximately 74 hyperthyroidism and about 17 progressor patients.

Trimming leaves V shorter by 6 bases and J shorter by 6 bases, with the junction holding 9 bases beyond the gene matches. There are 14 amino acids in the CDR3, from cysteine to phenylalanine inclusive. Of the read, only the CDR3 DNA is kept; its 42 bases are in frame from base 1. The germline V gene sets CDR1 to KGHSH and CDR2 to LQKENI. Study-wide conclusions, independent of this receptor: In validation, the model predicted progression to ophthalmopathy with 60% to 71% sensitivity and less than 75% specificity, a median of 6.5 months before onset. A model built on a 13 V-J signature distinguished ophthalmopathy from stable hyperthyroidism, reaching roughly 88% sensitivity and about 81% specificity in cross-validation and 80%/75% in testing. Most expanded thyroid clonotypes (frequency above 0.001) were also detected in blood, suggesting blood repertoires may reflect thyroid immune responses. Sample size was not statistically predetermined, and investigators were not blinded to group allocation.

The TCR beta CDR3 regions were amplified from the RNA transcripts. The first round of RT-PCR for the TCR CDR3 was performed with the HTBI primer set and the Qiagen OneStep RT-PCR kit. Libraries were constructed in a second round of multiplex PCR, after which size selection and purification were carried out. The libraries were sequenced on an Illumina HiSeq2000 using paired-end 100 bp reads. The source study handled its data this way. SOAPnuke was used to process the raw data, with reads discarded if the reads contained adapters or uncalled bases, had a mean Phred below 15, or lacked an exact constant-primer or identifier match. High-quality paired reads were merged using COPE v1.2.5, and each unique nucleotide sequence was defined as a clonotype. Clonotypes were aligned to IMGT TRBV, TRBD and TRBJ reference segments using MiTCR v1.1. Analysis was restricted to V-J combinations with a frequency above 0.0001, which covered 99% to 99.2% of repertoires. A TCS score was defined as the ratio between F50 (clonal expansion) and ExV (chaos), using BLOSUM62-based TCRdist between CDR3 peptides within each V-J. Welch's t-statistics and random forest reduced fewer than 550 V-J features to roughly 13, which were used in a naive Bayes classifier (R e1071). Thyroid-blood repertoire similarity was quantified with the Morisita-Horn index. TCRdb redid the processing of the public reads, applying fastp at Q25 and MiXCR, and retained in-frame beta chains. Each entry merges the rows of one CDR3 protein and shows their most common DNA and genes. TCRdb, not the original authors, processed these V and J calls. This sample lists roughly 570,000 distinct CDR3 sequences; under 60% were detected once. In total, the top ten clones hold around 8% of the sample.

Graves' hyperthyroidism was defined as stable when no progression to ophthalmopathy occurred over 18 months of follow-up. The hyperthyroidism patients were between 18 and 65 years old and newly diagnosed, with a disease duration of less than 2 months. Any patient with an uncontrolled infection, another autoimmune disease, pregnancy or lactation was excluded. Diagnoses were established on the basis of clinical symptoms, serum thyroxine and TRAb, thyroid ultrasound, and orbital computed tomography. Total RNA was extracted with Trizol reagent, and quality was checked on an Agilent 2100 Bioanalyzer. This clonotype was seen more than once but under ten times. Its target antigen remains unknown. Base qualities are not at hand, and no much larger clone is one base apart.

Sequencing was carried out using peripheral blood or thyroid tissue (not recorded which). This clonotype was sampled from a woman between 18 and 30 years old with Graves' hyperthyroidism. In this chain, TRBV18 is recombined with TRBJ2-7; 9 bases in the middle match TRBD1. The nucleotides read TGTGCCAGCTCGCAACAGGGGGCGTGGGGCGAGCAGTACTTC. This codes for CASSQQGAWGEQYF.